Listed below are T cell receptor beta chains from one sample, sequenced in a study of OX40 agonist ivuxolimab in advanced cancers. TCRdb keeps only in-frame clones here, not all; method: immunoSEQ multiplex PCR. The sample yields some 26,000 clones, roughly four fifths seen once. The material sequenced was CD4+ or CD8+ T cells sorted from blood, taken in a trial of the OX40 agonist ivuxolimab. Every receptor here comes from an adult with an advanced solid tumor such as melanoma, head and neck, liver or kidney cancer. CDR3s include the opening cysteine and the closing phenylalanine or tryptophan. Each record gives: clone size, J gene, D gene, V gene, CDR3 protein, CDR3 DNA. D genes are given only for firm matches. Where a row states a size, it is once, few, many or the class of an expanded clone; other rows omit it.

NA,TRBJ2-7,TRBD1,TRBV28,CASSLEADRGFYEQYF,TGTGCCAGCAGTTTAGAGGCCGACAGGGGGTTTTACGAGCAGTACTTC
NA,TRBJ1-5,NA,TRBV18,CASSPRGPGQGRQQPQHF,TGTGCCAGCTCACCAAGGGGACCTGGGCAGGGGCGTCAACAGCCCCAGCATTTT
NA,TRBJ2-7,NA,TRBV5-6,CASSFPQEINEQYF,TGTGCCAGCAGCTTTCCCCAGGAGATCAACGAGCAGTACTTC
NA,TRBJ2-7,TRBD1,TRBV7-9,CASSSTRDRAYEQYF,TGTGCCAGCAGTTCGACCAGGGACAGGGCCTACGAGCAGTACTTC
few,TRBJ1-6,TRBD1,TRBV7-6,CASSEYGTDLRLHF,TGTGCCAGCAGCGAATATGGGACAGACCTCCGGCTCCACTTT
NA,TRBJ2-7,NA,TRBV6-7,CASSYSLLGEQYF,TGTGCCAGCAGTTACTCACTCCTTGGGGAGCAGTACTTC
NA,TRBJ2-4,NA,TRBV5-4,CASSHITENIQYF,TGTGCCAGCAGCCATATAACGGAAAACATTCAGTACTTC
NA,TRBJ2-3,TRBD2,TRBV19,CASSIAGGLDTQYF,TGTGCCAGTAGTATAGCGGGGGGGCTCGATACGCAGTATTTT
NA,TRBJ2-3,NA,TRBV9,CASSVPLSPSDTQYF,TGTGCCAGCAGCGTCCCGCTCTCCCCGTCAGATACGCAGTATTTT
few,TRBJ1-2,NA,TRBV29-1,CSVDQGRGGYTF,TGCAGCGTAGATCAGGGACGGGGTGGCTACACCTTC
NA,TRBJ1-2,TRBD1,TRBV7-8,CASSSDPGGSAGYTF,TGTGCCAGCAGCTCGGACCCAGGGGGCAGCGCTGGCTACACCTTC
NA,TRBJ1-1,TRBD1,TRBV10-3,CAISQTGDGTSEAFF,TGTGCCATCAGCCAGACAGGGGATGGAACTTCTGAAGCTTTCTTT
NA,TRBJ2-7,NA,TRBV28,CASSPSGYEQYF,TGTGCCAGCAGTCCCTCGGGCTACGAGCAGTACTTC
NA,TRBJ1-1,NA,TRBV21-1,CASSPEDRGVNTEAFF,TGTGCCAGCTCACCCGAGGACAGGGGAGTGAACACTGAAGCTTTCTTT
NA,TRBJ2-7,NA,TRBV5-8,CASSAGINEQYF,TGTGCCAGCAGCGCAGGAATCAACGAGCAGTACTTC
NA,TRBJ2-4,NA,TRBV7-2,CASSSPVLAKNIQYF,TGTGCCAGCAGCTCCCCAGTCTTAGCCAAAAACATTCAGTACTTC
NA,TRBJ2-3,TRBD2,TRBV2,CASSGATSGVTDTQYF,TGTGCCAGCAGTGGAGCGACTAGCGGGGTCACAGATACGCAGTATTTT
few,TRBJ2-7,TRBD1,TRBV19,CASSGQGTPEQYF,TGTGCCAGTAGCGGACAGGGGACCCCCGAGCAGTACTTC
NA,TRBJ2-7,NA,TRBV10-1,CASSDPQGYEQYF,TGCGCCAGCAGTGATCCCCAGGGCTACGAGCAGTACTTC
NA,TRBJ2-6,NA,TRBV15,CATSPRGWGGGPNSGANVLTF,TGTGCCACCAGCCCGCGGGGGTGGGGGGGCGGCCCTAACTCTGGGGCCAACGTCCTGACTTTC
NA,TRBJ1-2,NA,TRBV7-8,CASSFPSSQNGYTF,TGTGCCAGCAGCTTCCCATCATCACAGAATGGCTACACCTTC
NA,TRBJ2-7,TRBD2,TRBV9,CASSVAGGGEQYF,TGTGCCAGCAGCGTAGCGGGAGGTGGGGAGCAGTACTTC
NA,TRBJ2-7,NA,TRBV30,CAWSLGPLSYEQYF,TGTGCCTGGAGTTTGGGACCGCTCTCCTACGAGCAGTACTTC
NA,TRBJ1-1,NA,TRBV9,CASSVGSGVTEAFF,TGTGCCAGCAGCGTAGGGTCCGGGGTCACTGAAGCTTTCTTT
NA,TRBJ2-3,TRBD2,TRBV6-5,CASSGTTSPTDTQYF,TGTGCCAGCAGCGGGACTACCAGCCCCACAGATACGCAGTATTTT